Each of the 13 T cell receptor beta chains below was sequenced from the same sample in a study of PD-L1 blockade in urothelial cancer. As to time point: pretreatment peripheral blood. TCRdb's table, derived via immunoSEQ multiplex PCR, lists solely in-frame clones and lacks some. Among 38,000 or so clones listed, 85% were seen once. This specimen was PBMCs, taken around atezolizumab (anti-PD-L1) treatment. These receptors were obtained from a man aged 80 or over with urothelial cancer.

The V gene is TRBV10-3, the J gene TRBJ2-3; 7 bases fit TRBD1. V shed 3 bases and J 4 bases; nucleotides not matched to a gene: 1. Germline V gives CDR1 ENHRY, CDR2 SYGVKD. CDR3 size: 13 residues. In DNA form, the CDR3 reads TGTGCCATCAGTGAACAGGGGCCAGATACGCAGTATTTT. Translation gives CAISEQGPDTQYF.

This clone was recorded once. This sequence joins TRBV28 and TRBJ1-5; TRBD1 aligns across 7 bases. The germline CDR1 and CDR2 sequences are MDHEN and SYDVKM. This CDR3 spans 14 amino acids. J gave up 0 bases and V 8 bases, and 4 bases lay outside the gene matches. The CDR3 nucleotides read TGTGCCAGCGGAGGGACAGATAGCAATCAGCCCCAGCATTTT. Translating gives CASGGTDSNQPQHF.

The chain combines TRBV7-2 with TRBJ2-7, with 8 bases that match TRBD1. Germline loops: CDR1 SGHTA, CDR2 FQGNSA. The CDR3 has 15 amino acids. The trim removed 4 bases at V and 2 bases at J, leaving 7 bases unmatched. The CDR3 here is CASSSDRGVTYEQYF. DNA for the CDR3: TGTGCCAGCAGCTCCGACAGGGGCGTAACCTACGAGCAGTACTTC.

This rearrangement joins TRBV28 to TRBJ2-3; TRBD2 aligns across 10 bases. The trim removed 10 bases at V and 5 bases at J, leaving 15 bases unmatched. The CDR3 loop spans 16 amino acids. Germline CDR1 is MDHEN and CDR2 is SYDVKM. CDR3: CATDAVLAGSQDTQYF. The CDR3 DNA reads TGTGCCACCGACGCCGTACTAGCGGGGTCCCAAGATACGCAGTATTTT.

The chain employs TRBV19 and TRBJ1-4, with 7 bases identical to TRBD1. With 6 bases clipped from V and 8 bases from J, the junction kept 12 bases outside the gene matches. CDR1 is LNHDA and CDR2 is SQIVND in the germline V gene (reference sequence). There are 15 residues in the CDR3. The CDR3 protein is CASRPRDSGGEKLFF. The DNA of the CDR3 is TGTGCCAGTAGGCCCCGGGACAGTGGTGGAGAAAAACTGTTTTTT.

This clone was recorded only once. V is TRBV4-2 and J is TRBJ2-1; 9 bases fit TRBD2. The trim removed 0 bases at V and 6 bases at J, leaving 9 bases unmatched. CDR1 LGHNA and CDR2 YNFKEQ come from the germline V gene. This CDR3 spans 17 amino acids. The CDR3 protein is CASSQDPSGRFPNEQFF. The CDR3 nucleotides read TGTGCCAGCAGCCAAGATCCCAGCGGGAGGTTCCCCAATGAGCAGTTCTTC.

The CDR3 nucleotides are TGTGCCAGCAGCTTAGCGGGAGTGAGCTCCTACGAGCAGTACTTC. This translates into CASSLAGVSSYEQYF. The chain links TRBV7-2 to TRBJ2-7; perhaps TRBD2 as D (5 bases). Trimming pared 0 bases from V and 0 bases from J, leaving 9 bases between. This CDR3 is built from 15 residues. CDR1 SGHTA and CDR2 FQGNSA come from the germline V gene.

In its sample, this clone was seen a few times. The rearrangement uses TRBV19 and TRBJ1-1, with TRBD1 matching 10 bases. V trimming: 10 bases; J trimming: 5 bases; junction bases outside the gene matches: 4. The CDR3 contains 12 residues. Germline CDR1 is LNHDA and CDR2 is SQIVND (reference sequence). CDR3 nucleotide sequence: TGTGCCACCCGGGACAGGGGAACTGAAGCTTTCTTT. Amino acid sequence: CATRDRGTEAFF.

This clone has only one observation. V usage is TRBV18 and J usage is TRBJ2-5; no definite D call. V was pared by 3 bases and J by 2 bases, with 10 bases between. This CDR3 contains 14 residues. Germline CDR1 and CDR2: KGHSH and LQKENI. The CDR3 DNA follows: TGTGCCAGCTCACCCCGCGGCGGACAAGAGACCCAGTACTTC. Translation: CASSPRGGQETQYF.

The chain carries TRBV7-9 and TRBJ2-3, with 7 bases matching TRBD1. Germline V gene sequence: CDR1 SEHNR, CDR2 FQNEAQ (reference sequence). The length of the CDR3 is 14 residues. V gave up 11 bases and J gave up 0 bases; unmatched junction bases: 8. CDR3 DNA sequence: TGTGCCGTCAAGGGGGCGTTAAGCACAGATACGCAGTATTTT. Translating it yields CAVKGALSTDTQYF.

The chain uses TRBV27 and TRBJ2-1; 11 bases are a match to TRBD1. The V gene's germline CDR1 is MNHEY and CDR2 SMNVEV (reference sequence). This CDR3 has 16 residues. The V and J ends lost 3 bases and 4 bases, in that order; junction bases with no gene match: 5. CDR3: CASSLSGQGAYNEQFF. The CDR3 nucleotides are TGTGCCAGCAGTTTGTCCGGACAGGGGGCATACAATGAGCAGTTCTTC.

CDR3 residues: CASVSGGKNTEAFF. In DNA form, the CDR3 reads TGTGCCAGTGTTTCGGGGGGAAAGAACACTGAAGCTTTCTTT. The chain links TRBV19 to TRBJ1-1, with a tentative D call TRBD1 (5 bases). The V gene lost 8 bases and the J gene lost 1 base, with 14 bases spanning the gap. The CDR3 totals 14 residues. Germline V gene lookup returns CDR1 LNHDA and CDR2 SQIVND (reference sequence).

The chain has TRBV4-1 and TRBJ2-3; D unresolved. V lost 4 bases and J lost 2, with 10 bases in between. The CDR3 length is 14 residues. Germline lookup yields CDR1 MGHRA and CDR2 YSYEKL. The CDR3 spells CASSRPSYTDTQYF. In DNA, the CDR3 is TGCGCCAGCAGCCGGCCCTCTTACACAGATACGCAGTATTTT.